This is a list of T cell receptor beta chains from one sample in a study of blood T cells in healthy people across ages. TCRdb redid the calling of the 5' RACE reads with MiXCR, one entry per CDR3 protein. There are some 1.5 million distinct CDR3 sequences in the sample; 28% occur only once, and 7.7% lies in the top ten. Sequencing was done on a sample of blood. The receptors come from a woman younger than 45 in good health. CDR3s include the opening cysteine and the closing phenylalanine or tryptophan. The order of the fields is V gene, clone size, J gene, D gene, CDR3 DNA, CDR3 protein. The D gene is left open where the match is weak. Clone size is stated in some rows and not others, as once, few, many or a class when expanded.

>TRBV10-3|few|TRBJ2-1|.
TGTGCCACTCGTGCTACCTACAATGAGCAGTTCTTC
CATRATYNEQFF
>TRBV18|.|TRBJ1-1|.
TGTGCCAGCTCACCAACGGGGGGGAAGGCTGAAGCTTTCTTT
CASSPTGGKAEAFF
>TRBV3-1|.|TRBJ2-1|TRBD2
TGTGCCAGCAGCCATTGGGCTAGCGGGAGGGTTTACAATGAGCAGTTCTTC
CASSHWASGRVYNEQFF
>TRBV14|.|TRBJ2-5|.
TGTGCCAGCAGCCAAGATTGGGGCACACTGACTGCGGTTGAGCAGTACTTC
CASSQDWGTLTAVEQYF
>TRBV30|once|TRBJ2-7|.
TGTGCCTGGAGTCCTGGACAGTCCTACGAGCAGTACTTC
CAWSPGQSYEQYF
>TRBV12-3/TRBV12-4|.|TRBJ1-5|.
TGTGCCAGCAGTCTAAACAAGGGAAATCAGCCCCAGCATTTT
CASSLNKGNQPQHF
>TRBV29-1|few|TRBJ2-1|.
TGCAGCGTTTCGCCAGCGACTAACCAGGGGAATGAGCAGTTCTTC
CSVSPATNQGNEQFF
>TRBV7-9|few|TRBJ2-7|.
TGTGCCAGCAGCCCGGGGGCGGTACTCCACGAGCAGTACTTC
CASSPGAVLHEQYF
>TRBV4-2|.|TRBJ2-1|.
TGTGCCAGCAGCCAAGATGAGGCCTACGAGCAGTTCTTC
CASSQDEAYEQFF
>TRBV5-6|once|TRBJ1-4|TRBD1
TGTGCCAGCAGCTTGAAACAGGGGGCAACTAATGAAAAACTGTTTTTT
CASSLKQGATNEKLFF
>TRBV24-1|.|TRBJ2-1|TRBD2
TGTGCCACCAGCGCCCGGACTAGCGGGAGGTCTGAGCAGTTCTTC
CATSARTSGRSEQFF
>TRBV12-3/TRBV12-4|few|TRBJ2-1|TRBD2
TGTGCCAGCACGGGGGAGGGTGAGCAGTTCTTC
CASTGEGEQFF
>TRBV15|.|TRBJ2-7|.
TGTGCCACCAGACGGGATTCCTACAATGAGCAGTACTTC
CATRRDSYNEQYF
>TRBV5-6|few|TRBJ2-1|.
TGTGCCAGCAGCTTGTGGGGATCAGGGCAACCAACGTTCTTC
CASSLWGSGQPTFF
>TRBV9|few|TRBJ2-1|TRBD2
TGTGCCAGCAGGAGACTAGCGGGAGCCCATGAGCAGTTCTTC
CASRRLAGAHEQFF
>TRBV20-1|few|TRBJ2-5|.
TGCAGTGCACCGGACTTCGAAGAGACCCAGTACTTC
CSAPDFEETQYF
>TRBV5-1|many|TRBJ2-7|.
TGCGCCAGCAGCTTGGGGGGACGGCTCTACGAGCAGTACTTC
CASSLGGRLYEQYF
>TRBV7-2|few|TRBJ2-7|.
TGTGCCAGCAGCTTAGAACAGGGGACGACTAGCGCCCCCTACGAGCAGTACTTC
CASSLEQGTTSAPYEQYF
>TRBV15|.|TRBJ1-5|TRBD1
TGTGCCACCAGCAGAGATCAGGGACAGGGATTACATCAGCCCCAGCATTTT
CATSRDQGQGLHQPQHF
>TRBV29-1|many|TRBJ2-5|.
TGCAGCGTTCAACAGGGTCTCCAAGAGACCCAGTACTTC
CSVQQGLQETQYF
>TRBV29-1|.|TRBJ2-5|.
TGCAGCGTTCGAACTAGCGGGACAGGGGAGACCCAGTACTTC
CSVRTSGTGETQYF
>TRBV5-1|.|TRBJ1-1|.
TGCGCCAGCAGCTTGGTTTGGGGGAGTCATGAAGCTTTCTTT
CASSLVWGSHEAFF
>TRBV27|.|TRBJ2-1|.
TGTGCCAGCATTCGGGCGGGGCCGAGCTCCTACAATGAGCAGTTCTTC
CASIRAGPSSYNEQFF
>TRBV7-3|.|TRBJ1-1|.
TGTGCCAGCAGCTCGGCAGGGCTTGGGAACACTGAAGCTTTCTTT
CASSSAGLGNTEAFF
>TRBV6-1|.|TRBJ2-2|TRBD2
TGTGCCAGCGATAGCGGGAGCGGCACCGGGGAGCTGTTTTTT
CASDSGSGTGELFF